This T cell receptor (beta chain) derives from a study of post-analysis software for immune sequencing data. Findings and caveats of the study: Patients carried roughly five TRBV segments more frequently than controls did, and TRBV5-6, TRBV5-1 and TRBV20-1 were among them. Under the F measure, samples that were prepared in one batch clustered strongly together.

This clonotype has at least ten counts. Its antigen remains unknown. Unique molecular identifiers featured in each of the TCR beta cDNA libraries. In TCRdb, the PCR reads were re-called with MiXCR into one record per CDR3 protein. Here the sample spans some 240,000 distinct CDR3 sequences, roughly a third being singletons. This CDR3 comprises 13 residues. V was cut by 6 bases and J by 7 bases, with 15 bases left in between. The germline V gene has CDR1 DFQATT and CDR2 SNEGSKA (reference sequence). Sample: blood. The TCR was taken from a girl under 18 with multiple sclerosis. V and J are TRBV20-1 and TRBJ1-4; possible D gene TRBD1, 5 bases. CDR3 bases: TGCAGTGCGAGGCTCAGGACATCTGAAAAACTGTTTTTT. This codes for CSARLRTSEKLFF.